This T cell receptor beta chain comes out of a study of T-cell memory formation after mild COVID-19. For the study at large: TCR clusters mostly belonged to single donors. Points from the study as a whole: Mainly CM and EM harbored the contracting CD4+ clones; mainly EMRA harbored the CD8+ ones. Whereas later expanders leaned CD4+, clones contracting day 15 to 85 showed a balanced CD4/CD8 makeup. Some clones that responded were present in memory (sampled pre-infection), which suggests cross-reactive memory joined.

A word on this clonotype: Its antigen remains unknown.

Trimming shortened V by 4 bases and J by 7 bases, and 21 bases separated the two germline ends. The CDR3 is made up of 17 amino acids. CDR1 is SGHDT, CDR2 YYEEEE, per germline. TCRdb redid the calling of the 5' RACE reads with MiXCR, one entry per CDR3 protein. The table lists hundreds of thousands of distinct CDR3 sequences, 18% of them singletons. The rearrangement uses TRBV5-6 and TRBJ1-6; D not resolved. The sample consisted of PBMCs or a T cell subset sorted from them (not recorded which). The sequence came from an adult woman who had mild COVID-19 (a few samples of this study predate the infection). Cell type and time point are not known. The CDR3 protein is CASSPLGRDFPNSPLHF. The CDR3 region has the DNA TGTGCCAGCAGCCCCTTAGGACGTGACTTCCCAAATTCACCCCTCCACTTT.